Each of the 4 T cell receptor beta chains below was sequenced from the same sample in a study of T cells after yellow fever vaccination. TCRdb itself ran the 5' RACE reads through MiXCR, one entry per CDR3 protein. The sample records 500,000 to 650,000 distinct CDR3 sequences, 17% being singletons. The specimen was PBMCs, collected more than 4 days after the first yellow fever vaccination. The source of these receptors is a man between 18 and 29 years old who received the YFV17D yellow fever vaccine.

The V gene is TRBV7-2, the J gene TRBJ2-1; tentative D call: TRBD2 (6 bases). Germline values: CDR1 SGHTA, CDR2 FQGNSA. Trimming left V 10 bases short and J 3 bases short, with 13 bases between. The CDR3 is 13 amino acids. The CDR3, as DNA: TGTGCCACCGCCCAGGACTACTACAATGAGCAGTTCTTC. It yields the protein CATAQDYYNEQFF.

The V gene is TRBV6-1, the J gene TRBJ1-4, with a weak D call TRBD1 (6 bases). V lost 3 bases and J lost 14, with 19 bases in between. The CDR3 has 14 residues. Germline CDR1 reads MNHNS; CDR2 reads SASEGT. The DNA for the CDR3 is TGTGCCAGCAGTGAGAGGGGGGGTACGGCTAAGCTGTTTTTT. Protein product: CASSERGGTAKLFF.

The chain uses TRBV20-1 and TRBJ2-1, with TRBD2 matching over 15 bases. Germline V gene data show CDR1 as DFQATT and CDR2 as SNEGSKA (reference sequence). This CDR3 spans 19 amino acids. V shed 3 bases, J shed 1 base, and the junction held 10 bases outside the gene matches. Here the CDR3 DNA reads TGCAGTGCTAGGGCCGGGACTAGCGGGGGGTGGATATCCTACAATGAGCAGTTCTTC. This translates into CSARAGTSGGWISYNEQFF.

This chain connects TRBV6-2 or TRBV6-3 to TRBJ2-1; 11 bases map to TRBD2. After removal of 6 bases from V and 8 bases from J, the junction contained 9 bases not matched to a gene. Per germline, CDR1 MNHEY and CDR2 SVGEGT. The CDR3 has 15 residues. CDR3 sequence reads: CASSHLGTSGDEQFF. DNA of the CDR3: TGTGCCAGCAGCCACCTTGGGACTAGCGGCGATGAGCAGTTCTTC.